This T cell receptor (beta chain) originates from a study of shared clonotypes between healthy human individuals. Profiled with immunoSEQ multiplex PCR; TCRdb holds only in-frame clones, not every one. The sample shows some 2,400,000 clones, 90% to 97% of them seen only once. This receptor was obtained from a man between 18 and 29 years old in good health. The sample taken for sequencing was naive CD4+ T cells sorted from blood. Subset here: CD45RA+ positively selected.

As DNA, the CDR3 is TGCGCCAGCAAGGGGTTGCTGAGTGAGCAGTTCTTC. Amino acids: CASKGLLSEQFF. V usage is TRBV10-2 and J usage is TRBJ2-1; D perhaps matches TRBD1 (5 bases). The germline gives CDR1 WSHSY, CDR2 SAAADI. The CDR3 totals 12 residues. Trimming removed 7 bases at V and 9 bases at J, with 13 bases between.